Sequencing of this TCR beta chain was carried out in a study of blood T cell repertoires in COVID-19. The CDR3 is 14 amino acids. Germline loops: CDR1 SNHLY, CDR2 FYNNEI. J lost 2 bases, V lost 11 bases, and 9 bases had no gene match. Original analysis: Estimates of nucleated cell counts were drawn from the amplification of reference gene primers. Generated by immunoSEQ multiplex PCR, the TCRdb table keeps only in-frame clones and is missing some. V, J and clone size are those of that table, while D and trimming were read from the DNA. This sample carries 50,000 or so clones, around 85% of them seen once, and the ten largest clones take around 4.5%.

The receptor comes from a man aged 40-55 years with active COVID-19. The chain carries TRBV2 and TRBJ2-3, with 8 bases identical to TRBD2. Sequenced material: peripheral blood. The CDR3 is CAARLAPDTDTQYF. DNA of the CDR3: TGTGCCGCGCGACTAGCGCCGGACACAGATACGCAGTATTTT.